This T cell receptor (beta chain) appears in the sequencing data of a study of T cell responses to AZD1222 COVID-19 vaccine. General observations from the study: Spike-specific TCR repertoires showed rising breadth and depth after two AZD1222 doses. Repertoire sampling was restricted to post-peak T cell response timepoints. Possibly, clonal diversity was underestimated; donors were largely white British and included more females. Among AZD1222 vaccinees, only five to seven were seropositive at baseline.

CDR1 is SNHLY, CDR2 FYNNEI, per germline. Deletions cut 9 bases from V and 8 bases from J, with 14 bases between. CDR3 length: 12 amino acids. In regard to this clone: As yet, its antigen is unknown.

Assay used: immunoSEQ multiplex PCR; TCRdb lists only in-frame clones, some missing. The sample contains about 97,000 clones, around 83% of which appear only once. This receptor was taken from an adult in good health. V gene TRBV2 combines with J gene TRBJ2-1; no definite D call. This specimen consisted of peripheral blood, obtained on day 0 of AZD1222 vaccination. CDR3 sequence reads: CASNSYADEQFF. DNA for the CDR3: TGTGCCAGTAATTCGTATGCGGATGAGCAGTTCTTC.